These 32 T cell receptor beta chains were all obtained from the same sample, sequenced in a study of cytomegalovirus exposure and HLA in healthy donors. Both 60 Vbeta primers and 13 Jbeta primers went into the PCR. Sequencing used immunoSEQ multiplex PCR; TCRdb keeps in-frame clones, though not all of them. This table holds 90,000 to 110,000 clones, almost 70% found once. Source material: PBMCs. The receptors stem from a man aged 25-45 years in good health and CMV-seronegative.

This clone showed up just a few times. This rearrangement joins TRBV28 to TRBJ1-5, with TRBD1 identical over 11 bases. Germline values: CDR1 MDHEN, CDR2 SYDVKM. After removal of 4 bases from V and 3 bases from J, the junction contained 5 bases not matched to a gene. This CDR3 has 16 residues. The CDR3 sequence: CASSSRTGGDNQPQHF. CDR3 DNA: TGTGCCAGCAGTTCCAGGACAGGGGGCGACAATCAGCCCCAGCATTTT.

The chain combines TRBV25-1 with TRBJ2-1; TRBD1 aligns across 11 bases. The germline gives CDR1 MGHDK, CDR2 SYGVNS. The CDR3 is made up of 16 amino acids. Losses at the gene ends were 3 bases for V and 7 bases for J; bases not matched to a gene: 8. CDR3 nucleotide sequence: TGTGCCAGCAGTGAGTGGGGACAGGGGGATAAGAATGAGCAGTTCTTC. This encodes CASSEWGQGDKNEQFF.

V and J are TRBV11-3 and TRBJ2-1; perhaps TRBD2 as D (5 bases). Germline CDR1 is SGHNT and CDR2 is YENEEA. The CDR3 length is 16 residues. Trimming pared 6 bases from V and 6 bases from J, leaving 21 bases between. The DNA of the CDR3 is TGTGCCAGCAGTCTCAAAAGGCAGTTGGCGGGCAATGAGCAGTTCTTC. It translates to CASSLKRQLAGNEQFF.

This chain connects TRBV5-6 to TRBJ2-3, with D possibly TRBD1 on 5 matching bases. The germline V gene encodes CDR1 SGHDT and CDR2 YYEEEE. Trimming left V 0 bases short and J 4 bases short, with 9 bases between. The CDR3 loop spans 14 amino acids. CDR3 protein: CASSLEGVPDTQYF. The DNA of the CDR3 is TGTGCCAGCAGCTTGGAAGGGGTTCCAGATACGCAGTATTTT.

This clone showed up just a few times. The rearrangement joins TRBV2 to TRBJ2-2; D is perhaps TRBD1 (7 bases). CDR1 is SNHLY and CDR2 is FYNNEI in the germline V gene. This CDR3 comprises 15 residues. Trimming took off 7 bases at V and 0 bases at J, with 12 bases between the two ends. The CDR3 protein is CASMFRGANTGELFF. CDR3 bases: TGTGCCAGCATGTTCAGGGGGGCGAACACCGGGGAGCTGTTTTTT.

V and J are TRBV10-3 and TRBJ2-7, with TRBD1 identical over 10 bases. This CDR3 spans 17 amino acids. The germline V gene has CDR1 ENHRY and CDR2 SYGVKD. Trimming took 0 bases from V and 2 from J; bases not matched to a gene: 7. The CDR3 bases are TGTGCCATCAGTGAGTCGAGGGGGACAGGGGATCCCTACGAGCAGTACTTC. Its protein product is CAISESRGTGDPYEQYF.

V and J are TRBV25-1 and TRBJ2-5; TRBD2 matches 7 bases. V lost 5 bases to trimming and J lost 5 bases; unmatched junction nucleotides: 8. The CDR3 has 14 residues. Germline V gene sequence: CDR1 MGHDK, CDR2 SYGVNS. The CDR3 DNA reads TGTGCCAGCAGTACGGCGGGAGCTAAGGAGACCCAGTACTTC. Protein sequence: CASSTAGAKETQYF.

The chain recombines TRBV7-8 with TRBJ2-1; possible D gene TRBD1, 6 bases. CDR3 length equals 14 residues. Germline-derived CDR1 and CDR2 are SGHVS and FQNEAQ. Trimming pared 4 bases from V and 9 bases from J, leaving 16 bases between. CDR3 protein: CASSYNAQGSEQFF. For the CDR3, the DNA is TGTGCCAGCAGCTATAACGCACAGGGATCTGAGCAGTTCTTC.

J is TRBJ2-5 and V is TRBV6-5; TRBD1 is a possible D gene (5 bases). Trimming shortened V by 3 bases and J by 1 base, and 12 bases separated the two germline ends. The CDR3 runs 15 residues. Looked up from germline, CDR1 is MNHEY and CDR2 is SVGAGI. The CDR3 reads CASSYQSGPQETQYF. The CDR3 DNA follows: TGTGCCAGCAGTTATCAGTCAGGGCCCCAAGAGACCCAGTACTTC.

The V and J genes are TRBV10-3 and TRBJ2-5; D remains ambiguous. CDR3 length: 14 residues. V was cut by 0 bases and J by 1 base, with 6 bases left in between. CDR1 is ENHRY and CDR2 is SYGVKD in the germline V gene. This chain's CDR3 is CAISESNSQETQYF. The CDR3 region has the DNA TGTGCCATCAGTGAGTCTAACAGCCAAGAGACCCAGTACTTC.

The V gene is TRBV11-3, the J gene TRBJ2-3, with a weak D call TRBD2 (5 bases). This CDR3 has 15 residues. Germline values: CDR1 SGHNT, CDR2 YENEEA. V was cut by 5 bases and J by 2 bases, with 14 bases left in between. The CDR3 region has the DNA TGTGCCAGCAGCGTGCGAGGACTCAACACAGATACGCAGTATTTT. Its translation: CASSVRGLNTDTQYF.

V usage is TRBV7-2 and J usage is TRBJ1-2; maybe TRBD1 (6 bases). V was pared by 5 bases and J by 2 bases, with 9 bases between. CDR3 size: 13 residues. Germline-derived CDR1 and CDR2 are SGHTA and FQGNSA. The CDR3 DNA sequence: TGTGCCAGCAGCGAAGGACAGAACTATGGCTACACCTTC. Translated: CASSEGQNYGYTF.

The chain employs TRBV27 and TRBJ2-3; 10 positions match TRBD2. J lost 6 bases, V lost 4 bases, and 10 bases had no gene match. Germline CDR1 and CDR2: MNHEY and SMNVEV (reference sequence). The CDR3 consists of 16 residues. CDR3 amino acids: CASSSTRLAGVDTQYF. The DNA for the CDR3 is TGTGCCAGCAGTTCGACGCGGCTAGCGGGAGTGGATACGCAGTATTTT.

The gene calls are TRBV7-9 and TRBJ2-2, with a tentative D call TRBD1 (5 bases). Germline V CDR1 and CDR2: SEHNR, FQNEAQ (reference sequence). The V end was cut by 5 bases, the J end by 5 bases, with 9 bases between. This CDR3 comprises 13 residues. CDR3: CASSKDSTGELFF. The CDR3 DNA is TGTGCCAGCAGCAAAGACAGTACCGGGGAGCTGTTTTTT.

In this sample, this clone turned up once. The chain has TRBV7-3 and TRBJ1-1; possible D gene TRBD1, 5 bases. This CDR3 region has 13 residues. Trimming left V 6 bases short and J 5 bases short, with 13 bases between. Germline CDR1 and CDR2: SGHTA and FQGTGA. The CDR3 DNA reads TGTGCCAGCAGTCAAACGGGGGGGACTGAAGCTTTCTTT. Residues: CASSQTGGTEAFF.

CDR3 in amino acids: CARRKGKPAGGYEQYF. The CDR3 region has the DNA TGTGCCAGACGTAAAGGTAAGCCAGCGGGAGGCTACGAGCAGTACTTC. This chain connects TRBV6-8 to TRBJ2-7, with 9 bases identical to TRBD2. With V trimmed by 9 bases and J by 3 bases, 15 bases remained unmatched. Germline values: CDR1 MNHGY, CDR2 SAAAGT. CDR3 length: 16 residues.

The sample holds one count of this clone. The gene calls are TRBV7-9 and TRBJ1-1; D not resolved. The germline V gene encodes CDR1 SEHNR and CDR2 FQNEAQ (reference sequence). This CDR3 is built from 16 residues. Trimming pared 0 bases from V and 3 bases from J, leaving 14 bases between. The CDR3 sequence: CASSLAIGVLDTEAFF. The CDR3 DNA follows: TGTGCCAGCAGCTTAGCTATCGGGGTTCTGGACACTGAAGCTTTCTTT.

Worth noting for this clone: Compared with germline, one end of the junction differs, possibly owing to a read error. The rearrangement joins TRBV7-9 to TRBJ1-4; the D gene is possibly TRBD1 (5 bases). Germline assignment: CDR1 SEHNR and CDR2 FQNEAQ (reference sequence). The CDR3 runs to 12 residues. The CDR3 DNA reads TGTTCCAGCACTGGGGCAAGTGAAAAACTGTTTTTT. This translates into CSSTGASEKLFF.

The chain couples TRBV19 to TRBJ2-3; D may be TRBD2 (5 bases). The CDR3 length is 13 residues. Looked up from germline, CDR1 is LNHDA and CDR2 is SQIVND (reference sequence). V was cut by 4 bases and J by 4 bases, with 9 bases left in between. The CDR3 DNA reads TGTGCCAGTAGTACAGGACTGCCAGATACGCAGTATTTT. It encodes CASSTGLPDTQYF.

The chain joins TRBV29-1 to TRBJ2-3; 10 bases map to TRBD2. V lost 6 bases, J lost 0 bases, and 3 bases stayed unmatched. The length of the CDR3 is 14 residues. Germline V gene lookup returns CDR1 SQVTM and CDR2 ANQGSEA. In DNA form, the CDR3 reads TGCAGCGTATCGACTAGCGGGAGCACAGATACGCAGTATTTT. Translation: CSVSTSGSTDTQYF.

The chain employs TRBV19 and TRBJ2-2; 7 nucleotides line up with TRBD1. Germline values: CDR1 LNHDA, CDR2 SQIVND (reference sequence). CDR3 length equals 12 residues. V dropped 4 bases and J dropped 15; count of bases not matched to a gene: 8. Written as DNA, the CDR3 is TGTGCCAGTAGTACCAGACAGGGATTGGTGTTTTTT. Translated, it gives CASSTRQGLVFF.

This chain uses TRBV5-6 with TRBJ2-5, with 9 nucleotides matching TRBD1. Germline V lookup: CDR1 SGHDT, CDR2 YYEEEE. V was clipped by 0 bases and J by 4 bases; unmatched bases: 1. This CDR3 contains 14 residues. CDR3 amino acids: CASSLGTGAETQYF. CDR3 nucleotides: TGTGCCAGCAGCTTGGGGACAGGGGCAGAGACCCAGTACTTC. Filled out from reference TRBV5-6 and TRBJ2-5, the complete variable domain reads DAGVTQSPTHLIKTRGQQVTLRCSPKSGHDTVSWYQQALGQGPQFIFQYYEEEERQRGNFPDRFSGHQFPNYSSELNVNALLLGDSALYLCASSLGTGAETQYFGPGTRLLVL.

This clone was observed a handful of times. The chain combines TRBV5-6 with TRBJ2-5; possible D gene TRBD2, 6 bases. Germline V gene lookup returns CDR1 SGHDT and CDR2 YYEEEE. CDR3 length equals 14 residues. V was trimmed by 4 bases and J by 5 bases, leaving 15 bases between them. CDR3 region: CASSGGAGMETQYF. The CDR3 region has the DNA TGTGCCAGCAGCGGAGGGGCAGGTATGGAGACCCAGTACTTC.

The table lists this clone with a few counts. This chain connects TRBV7-2 to TRBJ1-1, with D hard to call. The CDR3 is made up of 12 amino acids. The V gene's germline CDR1 is SGHTA and CDR2 FQGNSA. Trimming removed 5 bases at V and 1 base at J, with 5 bases between. The DNA of the CDR3 is TGTGCCAGCAGCCGGTCGAACACTGAAGCTTTCTTT. Amino acids: CASSRSNTEAFF. The full variable domain, in which reference TRBV7-2 and TRBJ1-1 provide the parts outside the CDR3, is GAGVSQSPSNKVTEKGKDVELRCDPISGHTALYWYRQSLGQGLEFLIYFQGNSAPDKSGLPSDRFSAERTGGSVSTLTIQRTQQEDSAVYLCASSRSNTEAFFGQGTRLTVV.

CDR3 in amino acids: CASSYSGTSDEQFF. As DNA, the CDR3 is TGTGCCAGCAGTTACTCCGGGACTAGCGACGAGCAGTTCTTC. This chain connects TRBV6-6 to TRBJ2-1, with 10 bases fitting TRBD2. The CDR3 covers 14 residues. Germline CDR1 and CDR2: MNHNY and SVGAGI (reference sequence). The J segment lost 10 bases and the V segment lost 0 bases, leaving 3 bases of the junction unmatched.

The chain couples TRBV6-5 to TRBJ1-2; a weak D match, TRBD1 (5 bases). The CDR3 extends over 12 amino acids. Germline V gene lookup returns CDR1 MNHEY and CDR2 SVGAGI. V gave up 7 bases and J gave up 3 bases, with 9 bases separating them. The DNA for the CDR3 is TGTGCCAGCAAAAGGGGCGACTATGGCTACACCTTC. This sequence encodes CASKRGDYGYTF.

This chain connects TRBV27 to TRBJ2-7; perhaps TRBD2 as D (6 bases). Germline lookup yields CDR1 MNHEY and CDR2 SMNVEV (reference sequence). This CDR3 is built from 14 residues. Trimming pared 11 bases from V and 3 bases from J, leaving 20 bases between. CDR3 nucleotides: TGTGCCTCATCTCTCTCGGAGGGCCTCTACGAGCAGTACTTC. Amino acid sequence: CASSLSEGLYEQYF.

The CDR3 loop is CASSWTKLSNEQYF. The CDR3 DNA is TGTGCCAGCAGCTGGACTAAGCTTAGCAACGAGCAGTACTTC. The rearrangement links TRBV5-4 to TRBJ2-7, with D possibly being TRBD2 (6 bases). The CDR3 runs 14 residues. V dropped 3 bases and J dropped 5 bases, with 15 bases sitting between them. From germline, CDR1 is SGHNT and CDR2 YYREEE (reference sequence).

V usage is TRBV6-1 and J usage is TRBJ2-2, with 9 bases matching TRBD1. The CDR3 runs to 16 residues. V was clipped by 4 bases and J by 6 bases; unmatched bases: 9. Germline V lookup: CDR1 MNHNS, CDR2 SASEGT. DNA for the CDR3: TGTGCCAGCAGTGTCTTCACAGGGGGCTCTGCCGGGGAGCTGTTTTTT. Translating gives CASSVFTGGSAGELFF.

In its sample, this clone was seen a few times. The chain recombines TRBV7-2 with TRBJ2-1; D unresolved. In germline, CDR1 is SGHTA, CDR2 FQGNSA. The V end was cut by 4 bases, the J end by 4 bases, with 8 bases between. This CDR3 is built from 13 residues. The CDR3 sequence is CASSSPTYNEQFF. CDR3 DNA: TGTGCCAGCAGCTCACCCACATACAATGAGCAGTTCTTC.

The genes are TRBV6-5 and TRBJ1-2, with 7 bases aligning to TRBD1. V dropped 6 bases and J dropped 7; count of bases not matched to a gene: 8. Germline CDR1 reads MNHEY; CDR2 reads SVGAGI. CDR3 length: 13 residues. Here the CDR3 reads CASRYQGVGGYTF. As DNA, the CDR3 is TGTGCCAGCAGATATCAGGGGGTCGGTGGCTACACCTTC.

The J gene is TRBJ1-3, the V gene TRBV5-6, with no clear D. Between the trimmed V and J ends, which lost 6 bases and 2 bases, there was a span of 15 bases. Germline V gene data show CDR1 as SGHDT and CDR2 as YYEEEE. This CDR3 has 15 amino acids. DNA for the CDR3: TGTGCCAGCACCTCCCTGGGAGGCCCTGGAAACACCATATATTTT. Translation: CASTSLGGPGNTIYF.